The rows below give T cell receptor beta chains drawn from one sample of a study of OX40 agonist ivuxolimab in advanced cancers. TCRdb keeps only in-frame clones here, not all; method: immunoSEQ multiplex PCR. The sample carries some 79,000 clones, just over 85% recorded once. This specimen consisted of CD4+ or CD8+ T cells sorted from blood, obtained in a trial of the OX40 agonist ivuxolimab. The receptors stem from an adult with an advanced solid tumor such as melanoma, head and neck, liver or kidney cancer. The CDR3 runs from the conserved cysteine through the conserved F or W. The D gene is left open where the match is weak. Rows give clone size only sometimes, using once, few, many, or a class for an expanded clone.

V: TRBV7-2
J: TRBJ2-7
size: -
D: -
DNA: TGTGCCAGCACCCCAGGGGTGGGCGACTACGAGCAGTACTTC
CDR3: CASTPGVGDYEQYF

V: TRBV7-3
J: TRBJ2-1
size: -
D: -
DNA: TGTGCCAGCAGCTTAGAAGGGTACCGTGGTTTTGGGGGAAACAATGAGCAGTTCTTC
CDR3: CASSLEGYRGFGGNNEQFF

V: TRBV9
J: TRBJ2-7
size: -
D: TRBD1
DNA: TGTGCCAGCAGCTCCCGTGCCGGGACAGCCTACGAGCAGTACTTC
CDR3: CASSSRAGTAYEQYF

V: TRBV6-5
J: TRBJ1-2
size: -
D: -
DNA: TGTGCCAGCAGTTACTCGAAAGGGTTTAACTATGGCTACACCTTC
CDR3: CASSYSKGFNYGYTF

V: TRBV19
J: TRBJ1-2
size: -
D: -
DNA: TGTGCCAGTAGCAACAATGGACAGCGGAATGGCGTCTATGGCTACACCTTC
CDR3: CASSNNGQRNGVYGYTF

V: TRBV5-4
J: TRBJ2-1
size: -
D: TRBD2
DNA: TGTGCCAGCAGCTCCCGGACTAGCGGGAATCCCTACAATGAGCAGTTCTTC
CDR3: CASSSRTSGNPYNEQFF

V: TRBV7-2
J: TRBJ2-5
size: -
D: TRBD1
DNA: TGTGCCAGCAGCCGGGGACAGAATCAAGAGACCCAGTACTTC
CDR3: CASSRGQNQETQYF

V: TRBV29-1
J: TRBJ1-4
size: -
D: -
DNA: TGCAGCGTTAGCGTCGGGGCTAATGAAAAACTGTTTTTT
CDR3: CSVSVGANEKLFF

V: TRBV15
J: TRBJ1-4
size: -
D: -
DNA: TGTGCCACCAGGGAGGGTGCGATTGAAAAACTGTTTTTT
CDR3: CATREGAIEKLFF

V: TRBV5-1
J: TRBJ2-3
size: once
D: TRBD2
DNA: TGCGCCAGCAGCTTGGCCTACGCCGGGACTAGAACCACAGATACGCAGTATTTT
CDR3: CASSLAYAGTRTTDTQYF

V: TRBV5-1
J: TRBJ2-5
size: few
D: -
DNA: TGCGCCAGCAGCTCCGGACCCGCGTACCAAGAGACCCAGTACTTC
CDR3: CASSSGPAYQETQYF

V: TRBV27
J: TRBJ2-3
size: -
D: -
DNA: TGTGCCAGCGCCCTGGGGGCAGCGGGCGGCACAGATACGCAGTATTTT
CDR3: CASALGAAGGTDTQYF

V: TRBV10-3
J: TRBJ1-2
size: -
D: -
DNA: TGTGCCATCAGTGAACAGGTGGGGGGCCCGAACTTC
CDR3: CAISEQVGGPNF

V: TRBV7-8
J: TRBJ2-2
size: few
D: TRBD2
DNA: TGTGCCAGCAGCCCTAAACTAGCGGCAATGAACACCGGGGAGCTGTTTTTT
CDR3: CASSPKLAAMNTGELFF

V: TRBV9
J: TRBJ2-5
size: once
D: TRBD1
DNA: TGTGCCAGCAGCGTTGCAGGGACAGGGGAAGAGACCCAGTACTTC
CDR3: CASSVAGTGEETQYF

V: TRBV21-1
J: TRBJ2-1
size: -
D: -
DNA: TGTGCCAGCAGCAAAGTTCGACGGTGTCTCGGCCATGAGCAGTTCTTC
CDR3: CASSKVRRCLGHEQFF

V: TRBV10-2
J: TRBJ2-7
size: -
D: TRBD1
DNA: TGCGCCAGCAGTGAGACAGGGGTTACATACGAGCAGTACTTC
CDR3: CASSETGVTYEQYF

V: TRBV5-4
J: TRBJ1-1
size: -
D: -
DNA: TGTGCCAGCAGCCAAGGGGGAACAGGCGGCACTGAAGCTTTCTTT
CDR3: CASSQGGTGGTEAFF

V: TRBV6-6
J: TRBJ1-1
size: -
D: -
DNA: TGTGCCAGCAGTAGCAGGGACCCGGGGACTGAAGCTTTCTTT
CDR3: CASSSRDPGTEAFF

V: TRBV5-5
J: TRBJ2-1
size: -
D: TRBD2
DNA: TGTGCCAGCAGCTCCGGCGGGAGGTCGAATGAGCAGTTCTTC
CDR3: CASSSGGRSNEQFF

V: TRBV28
J: TRBJ2-3
size: -
D: TRBD2
DNA: TGTGCCAGCGGAAGCCTCGCGGGAGGGCCGGATACGCAGTATTTT
CDR3: CASGSLAGGPDTQYF

V: TRBV11-3
J: TRBJ2-3
size: -
D: -
DNA: TGTGCCAGCAGCTTAGGGCTGTCTGGTGGTGGGCAGTATTTT
CDR3: CASSLGLSGGGQYF

V: TRBV6-5
J: TRBJ2-3
size: once
D: -
DNA: TGTGCCAGCAGACACTCATACACAGATACGCAGTATTTT
CDR3: CASRHSYTDTQYF

V: TRBV30
J: TRBJ2-1
size: once
D: TRBD1
DNA: TGTGCCTGGGAGCCGGGACAGCTTACGAATGAGCAGTTCTTC
CDR3: CAWEPGQLTNEQFF

V: TRBV6-5
J: TRBJ1-5
size: few
D: -
DNA: TGTGCCAGCAGTTACTCCGGAGGCCTCGGTCAGCCCCAGCATTTT
CDR3: CASSYSGGLGQPQHF

V: TRBV7-2
J: TRBJ2-7
size: -
D: TRBD1
DNA: TGTGCCAGCAGCATGACGTGGTGGGCAGGGGGAAGCTACGAGCAGTACTTC
CDR3: CASSMTWWAGGSYEQYF

V: TRBV18
J: TRBJ2-7
size: -
D: TRBD1
DNA: TGTGCCAGCTCACGCGTGGGACAGGGGTACGAGCAGTACTTC
CDR3: CASSRVGQGYEQYF

V: TRBV28
J: TRBJ2-3
size: -
D: TRBD2
DNA: TGTGCCAGCAGTCAGCGGGAGGAAGGCACAGATACGCAGTATTTT
CDR3: CASSQREEGTDTQYF

V: TRBV4-2
J: TRBJ2-5
size: -
D: -
DNA: TGTGCCAGCAGCCCAGGACTCTCCGGGACCACTGCAGAGACCCAGTACTTC
CDR3: CASSPGLSGTTAETQYF

V: TRBV6-5
J: TRBJ2-3
size: -
D: TRBD1
DNA: TGTGCCAGCATGACAGGGACAGATACGCAGTATTTT
CDR3: CASMTGTDTQYF

V: TRBV15
J: TRBJ2-6
size: -
D: -
DNA: TGTGCCACCAGCAGGGCTGAAGACCTCCTCCCTGGGGCCAACGTCCTGACTTTC
CDR3: CATSRAEDLLPGANVLTF

V: TRBV11-2
J: TRBJ2-3
size: few
D: TRBD1
DNA: TGTGCCAGCAGCTTAGGGCCAGGGGGCTTTGGCACCAAGTATTTT
CDR3: CASSLGPGGFGTKYF

V: TRBV19
J: TRBJ2-7
size: -
D: -
DNA: TGTGCCAGCCGAGGGGGGACTTCCTCCTACGAGCAGTACTTC
CDR3: CASRGGTSSYEQYF

V: TRBV28
J: TRBJ1-4
size: -
D: -
DNA: TGTGCCAGCAGTTTACCCCATGGGGAAAAACTGTTTTTT
CDR3: CASSLPHGEKLFF

V: TRBV6-4
J: TRBJ1-6
size: -
D: -
DNA: TGTGCCAGCAACACGGGTGGTAATTCACCCCTCCACTTT
CDR3: CASNTGGNSPLHF

V: TRBV6-1
J: TRBJ2-1
size: -
D: TRBD2
DNA: TGTGCCACGGGGACTCTAGCGGGGAATGAGCAGTTCTTC
CDR3: CATGTLAGNEQFF

V: TRBV6-1
J: TRBJ1-1
size: -
D: -
DNA: TGTGCCAGCAGTGAACAGCCCGGGGGCGGAACTGAAGCTTTCTTT
CDR3: CASSEQPGGGTEAFF

V: TRBV7-3
J: TRBJ1-3
size: -
D: -
DNA: TGTGCCAGCAGCTTAACCGGCGGGGCTGGAAACACCATATATTTT
CDR3: CASSLTGGAGNTIYF

V: TRBV19
J: TRBJ2-7
size: -
D: TRBD2
DNA: TGTGCCAGTAGTTCGACCGGGACTAGCAGCTACGAGCAGTACTTC
CDR3: CASSSTGTSSYEQYF

V: TRBV6-5
J: TRBJ2-2
size: -
D: -
DNA: TGTGCCAGCAGTTACTTATCCGGGGAGCTGTTTTTT
CDR3: CASSYLSGELFF

V: TRBV10-1
J: TRBJ2-1
size: -
D: TRBD2
DNA: TGCGCCAGCAGTGGGGGGGCTAGCGGGAACTACAATGAGCAGTTCTTC
CDR3: CASSGGASGNYNEQFF

V: TRBV19
J: TRBJ2-1
size: -
D: -
DNA: TGTGCCAGTAGTATAAGCGGGCAAAACTCCTACAATGAGCAGTTCTTC
CDR3: CASSISGQNSYNEQFF

V: TRBV6-5
J: TRBJ1-1
size: few
D: -
DNA: TGTGCCAGCAGTTACGGGCCCGGGGCTTTGGACACTGAAGCTTTCTTT
CDR3: CASSYGPGALDTEAFF

V: TRBV11-3
J: TRBJ1-2
size: -
D: -
DNA: TGTGCCAGCAGCTTAGCCGAAAACTATGGCTACACCTTC
CDR3: CASSLAENYGYTF

V: TRBV7-3
J: TRBJ1-2
size: -
D: TRBD1
DNA: TGTGCCAGCAGCTTCGGACAGGGGTACGGCTACACCTTC
CDR3: CASSFGQGYGYTF

V: TRBV7-6
J: TRBJ2-1
size: -
D: TRBD1
DNA: TGTGCCAGCAGCGCCGGGACAGCCTATTACAATGAGCAGTTCTTC
CDR3: CASSAGTAYYNEQFF

V: TRBV19
J: TRBJ2-5
size: -
D: -
DNA: TGTGCCAGTAGTAAAAACAGGGCGGAGACCCAGTACTTC
CDR3: CASSKNRAETQYF

V: TRBV5-1
J: TRBJ1-4
size: -
D: TRBD1
DNA: TGCGCCAGCAGCTTAGTGACAGGGGCAACTAATGAAAAACTGTTTTTT
CDR3: CASSLVTGATNEKLFF

V: TRBV18
J: TRBJ1-5
size: -
D: -
DNA: TGTGCCAGCTCACCACAGAAGGATCAGCCCCAGCATTTT
CDR3: CASSPQKDQPQHF

V: TRBV6-1
J: TRBJ1-1
size: -
D: TRBD1
DNA: TGTGCCAGCAGTGGACAGGGTCGCACTGAAGCTTTCTTT
CDR3: CASSGQGRTEAFF

V: TRBV11-3
J: TRBJ1-4
size: -
D: TRBD1
DNA: TGTGCCAGCAGCACGTGGACAGGGGGCGATAAAGTGTCGACTAATGAAAAACTGTTTTTT
CDR3: CASSTWTGGDKVSTNEKLFF

V: TRBV19
J: TRBJ1-1
size: -
D: -
DNA: TGTGCCAGTAGCAGACAGGAGAGGAACACTGAAGCTTTCTTT
CDR3: CASSRQERNTEAFF

V: TRBV10-2
J: TRBJ2-3
size: -
D: TRBD1
DNA: TGCGCCAGCAGGAGGACAGGGGTAACAGATACGCAGTATTTT
CDR3: CASRRTGVTDTQYF

V: TRBV15
J: TRBJ2-5
size: -
D: -
DNA: TGTGCCACCAGCAGAGATGTGGGGCGGATCGGGCAAGAGACCCAGTACTTC
CDR3: CATSRDVGRIGQETQYF

V: TRBV11-2
J: TRBJ2-7
size: once
D: -
DNA: TGTGCCAGCAGCTCTAATGGGGGGGACAGCTACGAGCAGTACTTC
CDR3: CASSSNGGDSYEQYF

V: TRBV2
J: TRBJ2-3
size: once
D: -
DNA: TGTGCCAGCAGGACCCCAGAGGTAACAGATACGCAGTATTTT
CDR3: CASRTPEVTDTQYF